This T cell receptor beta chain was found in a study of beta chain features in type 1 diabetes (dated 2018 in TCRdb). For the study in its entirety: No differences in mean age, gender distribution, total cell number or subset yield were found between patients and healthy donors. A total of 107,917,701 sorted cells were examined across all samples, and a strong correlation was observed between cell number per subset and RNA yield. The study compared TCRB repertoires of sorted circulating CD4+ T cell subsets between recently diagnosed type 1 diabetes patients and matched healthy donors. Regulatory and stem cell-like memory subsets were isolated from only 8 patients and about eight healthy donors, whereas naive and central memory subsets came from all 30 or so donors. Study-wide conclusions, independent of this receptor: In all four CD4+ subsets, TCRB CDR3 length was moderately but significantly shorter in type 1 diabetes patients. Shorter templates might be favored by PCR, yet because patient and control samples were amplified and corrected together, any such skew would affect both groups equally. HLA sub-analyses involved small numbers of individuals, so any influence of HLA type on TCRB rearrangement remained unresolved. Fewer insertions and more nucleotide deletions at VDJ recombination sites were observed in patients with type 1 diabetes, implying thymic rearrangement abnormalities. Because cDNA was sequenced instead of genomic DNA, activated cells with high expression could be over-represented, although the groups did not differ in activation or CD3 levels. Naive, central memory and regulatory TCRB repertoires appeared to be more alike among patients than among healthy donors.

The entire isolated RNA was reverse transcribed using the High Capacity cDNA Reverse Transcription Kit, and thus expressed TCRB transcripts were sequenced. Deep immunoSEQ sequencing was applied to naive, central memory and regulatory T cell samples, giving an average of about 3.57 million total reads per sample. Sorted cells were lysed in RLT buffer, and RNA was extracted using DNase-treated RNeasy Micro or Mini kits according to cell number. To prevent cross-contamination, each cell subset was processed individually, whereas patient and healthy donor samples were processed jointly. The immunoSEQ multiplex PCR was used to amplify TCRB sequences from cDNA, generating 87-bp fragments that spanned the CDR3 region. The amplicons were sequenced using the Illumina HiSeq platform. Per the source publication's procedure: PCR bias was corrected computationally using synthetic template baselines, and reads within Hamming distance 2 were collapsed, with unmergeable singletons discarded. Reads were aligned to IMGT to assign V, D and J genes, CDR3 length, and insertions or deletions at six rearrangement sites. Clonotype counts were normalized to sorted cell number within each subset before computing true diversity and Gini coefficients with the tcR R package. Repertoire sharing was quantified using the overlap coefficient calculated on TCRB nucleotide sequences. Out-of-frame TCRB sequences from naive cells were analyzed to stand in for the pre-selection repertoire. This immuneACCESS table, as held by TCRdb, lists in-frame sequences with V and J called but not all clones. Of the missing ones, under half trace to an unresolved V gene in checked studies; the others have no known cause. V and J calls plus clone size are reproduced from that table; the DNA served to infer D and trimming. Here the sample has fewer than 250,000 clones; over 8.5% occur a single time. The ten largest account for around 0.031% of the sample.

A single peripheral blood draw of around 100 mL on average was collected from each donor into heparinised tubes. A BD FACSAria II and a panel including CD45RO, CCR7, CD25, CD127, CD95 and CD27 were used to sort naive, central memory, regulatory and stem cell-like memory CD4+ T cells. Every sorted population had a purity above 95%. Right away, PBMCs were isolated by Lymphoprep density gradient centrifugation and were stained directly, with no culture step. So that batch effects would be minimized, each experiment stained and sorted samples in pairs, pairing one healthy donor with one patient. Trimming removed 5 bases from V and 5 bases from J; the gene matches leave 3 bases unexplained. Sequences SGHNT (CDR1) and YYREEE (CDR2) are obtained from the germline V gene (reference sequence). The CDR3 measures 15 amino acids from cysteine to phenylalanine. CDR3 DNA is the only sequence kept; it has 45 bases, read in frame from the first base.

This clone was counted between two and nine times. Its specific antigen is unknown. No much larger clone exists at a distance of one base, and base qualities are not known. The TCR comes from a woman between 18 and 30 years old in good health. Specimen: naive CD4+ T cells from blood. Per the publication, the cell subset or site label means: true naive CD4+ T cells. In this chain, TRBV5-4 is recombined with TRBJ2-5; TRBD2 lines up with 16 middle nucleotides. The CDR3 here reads CASSEGLAGGETQYF. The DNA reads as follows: TGTGCCAGCAGTGAGGGACTAGCGGGAGGGGAGACCCAGTACTTC.